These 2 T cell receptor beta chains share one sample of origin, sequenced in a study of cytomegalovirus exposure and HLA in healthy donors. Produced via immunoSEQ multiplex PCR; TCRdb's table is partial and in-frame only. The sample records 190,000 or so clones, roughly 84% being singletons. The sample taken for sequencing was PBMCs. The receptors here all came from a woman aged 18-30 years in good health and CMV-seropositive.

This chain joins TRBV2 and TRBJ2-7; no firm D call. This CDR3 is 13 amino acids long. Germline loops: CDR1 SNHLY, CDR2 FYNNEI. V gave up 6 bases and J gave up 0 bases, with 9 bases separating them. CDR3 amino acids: CASRPSASYEQYF. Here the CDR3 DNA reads TGTGCCAGCAGACCCAGTGCCTCCTACGAGCAGTACTTC.

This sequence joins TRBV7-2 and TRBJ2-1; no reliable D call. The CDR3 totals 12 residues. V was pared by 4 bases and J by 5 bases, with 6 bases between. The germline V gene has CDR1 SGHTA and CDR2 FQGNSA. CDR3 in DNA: TGTGCCAGCAGCTCCCCGGACAATGAGCAGTTCTTC. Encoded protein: CASSSPDNEQFF.